The next 5 T cell receptor beta chains were all read from a single sample in a study of blood T cell repertoires in COVID-19. Sequenced by immunoSEQ multiplex PCR; TCRdb stores in-frame clones only, minus some. The table shows about 62,000 clones, with 85% to 90% occurring only once. Sequenced material: peripheral blood. The source is a woman aged 60-70 years with COVID-19, enrolled during active disease.

The chain links TRBV30 to TRBJ1-5; possible D gene TRBD1, 5 bases. Germline V CDR1 and CDR2: GTSNPN, SVGIG (reference sequence). Trimming took 0 bases from V and 7 from J, leaving 13 bases between them. This CDR3 spans 14 amino acids. CDR3 in DNA: TGTGCCTGGAGTGTACCGCAGGGTCAACAGCCCCAGCATTTT. Protein: CAWSVPQGQQPQHF.

This clone was observed a handful of times. The DNA of the CDR3 is TGTGCCAGCAGCTTGGACAGGGGCACTGAAGCTTTCTTT. Translated: CASSLDRGTEAFF. This chain uses TRBV5-8 with TRBJ1-1; TRBD1 agrees at 7 bases. J lost 4 bases, V lost 0 bases, and 0 bases had no gene match. The CDR3 runs to 13 residues. Germline V CDR1 and CDR2: SGHTS, YDEGEE.

This chain joins TRBV15 and TRBJ2-1, with D perhaps TRBD1 (5 bases). The CDR3 totals 16 residues. V lost 0 bases, J lost 0 bases, and 9 bases lay in between. CDR1 and CDR2 from the germline V gene are LNHNV and YYDKDF (reference sequence). CDR3 sequence (DNA): TGTGCCACCAGCAGAGAGTACGACAGCTCCTACAATGAGCAGTTCTTC. Translation gives CATSREYDSSYNEQFF.

This chain connects TRBV7-8 to TRBJ1-2; D perhaps matches TRBD1 (5 bases). Trimming took off 5 bases at V and 0 bases at J, with 13 bases between the two ends. Per the germline V gene, CDR1 is SGHVS and CDR2 is FQNEAQ. This CDR3 has 15 amino acids. The CDR3 is CASSITGITNYGYTF. Here the CDR3 DNA reads TGTGCCAGCAGCATAACAGGAATTACTAACTATGGCTACACCTTC.

This chain joins TRBV4-2 and TRBJ1-1, with 8 bases aligning to TRBD1. The trim removed 3 bases at V and 4 bases at J, leaving 1 base unmatched. CDR1 and CDR2 (germline): LGHNA, YNFKEQ. The CDR3 sequence is 13 residues long. The CDR3 coding sequence is TGTGCCAGCAGCCACACAGGGGGCACTGAAGCTTTCTTT. This sequence encodes CASSHTGGTEAFF.